The entry below gives a single T cell receptor (beta chain) sequence along with its context. What it binds is not known. This entry belongs to a study of CD8+CD57+ T cells in acquired aplastic anemia. Study at large: The sorted CD4+ and CD8+ cells yielded an average around 3.4 ug of DNA. Healthy donor CD4+ samples were sequenced to a depth that averaged roughly 10 million reads. Notes on the study in general: Roughly 28 was the count of CD8+ CDR3 sequences that patients shared with controls.

The CDR3 runs to 17 residues. V gave up 4 bases and J gave up 2 bases; unmatched junction bases: 10. CDR1 and CDR2 from the germline V gene are KGHDR and SFDVKD. Using genomic DNA as the template, TCR beta VDJ and CDR3 profiling was carried out. TCRdb re-analysed the reads in MiXCR, keeping a single row per CDR3 protein. The sample consists of about 130,000 distinct CDR3 sequences, around 46% of them appearing once. V usage is TRBV24-1 and J usage is TRBJ2-3; 8 nucleotides align to TRBD1. The sequencing sample was made of sorted CD4+, CD8+, or CD8+CD57+ T cells (not recorded which) from PBMCs. The source is a human donor in good health, serving as a control. The CDR3 DNA reads as TGTGCCACCAGTGACCCGACAGGGGTCGGAATCACAGATACGCAGTATTTT. Its translation is CATSDPTGVGITDTQYF.